A selection of T cell receptor beta chains follows, all from one sample in a study of tumor-infiltrating lymphocytes in primary liver carcinoma. TCRdb passed the multiplex PCR reads through MiXCR, listing each CDR3 protein once. Among approximately 330,000 distinct CDR3 sequences, roughly 61% were seen once, and the ten largest hold 5.5% to 7%. The sequenced sample consisted of peripheral blood. Receptors were obtained from a man aged 40-49 years with primary liver carcinoma and hepatitis B virus infection. CDR3s include the opening cysteine and the closing phenylalanine or tryptophan. Fields, in order: clone size, V gene, D gene, J gene, CDR3 DNA, CDR3 protein. D genes are given only for firm matches. Size values are once, few and many counts, or a class for expanded clones, and some rows have none.

abundance: .
v_gene: TRBV28
d_gene: .
j_gene: TRBJ1-4
CDR3nt: TGTGCCAGCAGTCCGGGACACTCAACTAATGAAAAACTGTTTTTT
CDR3aa: CASSPGHSTNEKLFF

abundance: .
v_gene: TRBV5-1
d_gene: TRBD1
j_gene: TRBJ1-1
CDR3nt: TGCACCAGCAACAAAGGGACAGGGGCGAGGACTGAAGCTTTCTTT
CDR3aa: CTSNKGTGARTEAFF

abundance: .
v_gene: TRBV5-8
d_gene: .
j_gene: TRBJ1-1
CDR3nt: TGTGCCAGCAGCAGGCCTCCTACGGTTTTAAACACTGAAGCTTTCTTT
CDR3aa: CASSRPPTVLNTEAFF

abundance: .
v_gene: TRBV10-3
d_gene: .
j_gene: TRBJ2-1
CDR3nt: TGTGCCATCAGTGATCAGGGGCGATACAATGAGCAGTTCTTC
CDR3aa: CAISDQGRYNEQFF

abundance: .
v_gene: TRBV5-6
d_gene: .
j_gene: TRBJ2-7
CDR3nt: TGTGCCAGCAGCTTGGGCGCGTCCTCCTACGAGGAGTACTTC
CDR3aa: CASSLGASSYEEYF

abundance: .
v_gene: TRBV19
d_gene: .
j_gene: TRBJ2-1
CDR3nt: TGTGCCAGTAGGGTACAGGGACCCCACAATGAGCAGTTCTTC
CDR3aa: CASRVQGPHNEQFF

abundance: .
v_gene: TRBV29-1
d_gene: TRBD1
j_gene: TRBJ2-6
CDR3nt: TGCAGCGTAGGGACAGGGGGGGACGTCCCGACTTTC
CDR3aa: CSVGTGGDVPTF

abundance: many
v_gene: TRBV12-3/TRBV12-4
d_gene: .
j_gene: TRBJ2-7
CDR3nt: TGTGCCAGCAGTTGGGGGGACGTCCCCTACGAGCAGTACTTC
CDR3aa: CASSWGDVPYEQYF

abundance: .
v_gene: TRBV28
d_gene: .
j_gene: TRBJ1-3
CDR3nt: TGTGCCTGCGGGACGGACCCTGGAAACACCATATATTTT
CDR3aa: CACGTDPGNTIYF

abundance: .
v_gene: TRBV6-6
d_gene: .
j_gene: TRBJ1-5
CDR3nt: TGTGCCAGCAGTAAGACATGGGGCAATCAGCCCCAGCATTTT
CDR3aa: CASSKTWGNQPQHF

abundance: .
v_gene: TRBV4-1
d_gene: .
j_gene: TRBJ1-3
CDR3nt: TGCGCCAGCAGCCGGGCAGGGCTGACCCTCTCTGGAAACACCATATATTTT
CDR3aa: CASSRAGLTLSGNTIYF

abundance: many
v_gene: TRBV11-2
d_gene: .
j_gene: TRBJ1-6
CDR3nt: TGTGCCAGCAGAGACAGAGCTTACTATAATTCACCCCTCCACTTT
CDR3aa: CASRDRAYYNSPLHF

abundance: .
v_gene: TRBV6-2/TRBV6-3
d_gene: .
j_gene: TRBJ1-2
CDR3nt: TGTGCCAGCAGTTATTCCCGACAGCCTAAGATCGCGGGCTACACCTTC
CDR3aa: CASSYSRQPKIAGYTF

abundance: .
v_gene: TRBV12-3/TRBV12-4
d_gene: .
j_gene: TRBJ2-3
CDR3nt: TGTGCCATCAATAATGGGATGGCGGGTGATACGCAGTATTTT
CDR3aa: CAINNGMAGDTQYF

abundance: .
v_gene: TRBV4-2
d_gene: .
j_gene: TRBJ2-1
CDR3nt: TGTGCCAGCGGCCAACCGCACTCCGACGAGCGGTTCTTC
CDR3aa: CASGQPHSDERFF

abundance: .
v_gene: TRBV4-2
d_gene: .
j_gene: TRBJ2-7
CDR3nt: TGTGCCAGCAGCCAAGACAGTACCCTGAGCGCCTACGAGCAGTACTTC
CDR3aa: CASSQDSTLSAYEQYF

abundance: many
v_gene: TRBV6-2/TRBV6-3
d_gene: .
j_gene: TRBJ2-1
CDR3nt: TGTGCCAGCAGTTATGGGCGACTAACCGAGCAGTTCTTC
CDR3aa: CASSYGRLTEQFF

abundance: few
v_gene: TRBV11-1
d_gene: .
j_gene: TRBJ1-3
CDR3nt: TGTGCCGGCAGCCTCTTTGGGGCACTCGGAAACACCATATATTTT
CDR3aa: CAGSLFGALGNTIYF

abundance: once
v_gene: TRBV4-1
d_gene: .
j_gene: TRBJ1-4
CDR3nt: TGCGCCAGCAGCCGAGAACTCCAGCGGGGTGAAAAACTGTTTTTT
CDR3aa: CASSRELQRGEKLFF

abundance: many
v_gene: TRBV12-3/TRBV12-4
d_gene: .
j_gene: TRBJ1-1
CDR3nt: TGTGCCAGCACCTTATTGATGAACACTGAAGCTTTCTTT
CDR3aa: CASTLLMNTEAFF

abundance: .
v_gene: TRBV28
d_gene: TRBD2
j_gene: TRBJ2-3
CDR3nt: TGTGCCAGCAGAAGGACTAGCGGGAAGTTAGATACGCAGTATTTT
CDR3aa: CASRRTSGKLDTQYF

abundance: .
v_gene: TRBV11-2
d_gene: .
j_gene: TRBJ1-6
CDR3nt: TGTGCCAGCAGTTTACGTACTGGGACCAGGAGTTCACGCCTCCACTTT
CDR3aa: CASSLRTGTRSSRLHF

abundance: few
v_gene: TRBV6-5
d_gene: .
j_gene: TRBJ2-3
CDR3nt: TGTGCCCGACATGGGGGGGCTAGCACAGATACGCAGTATTTT
CDR3aa: CARHGGASTDTQYF

abundance: few
v_gene: TRBV28
d_gene: TRBD1
j_gene: TRBJ1-3
CDR3nt: TGTGCCAGCAGTCCCAGGGGGAGGAACACCATATATTTT
CDR3aa: CASSPRGRNTIYF

abundance: many
v_gene: TRBV4-2
d_gene: .
j_gene: TRBJ1-2
CDR3nt: TGTGCCAGCAGCCAAGAAATGTCCAGAAACTATGGCTACACCTTC
CDR3aa: CASSQEMSRNYGYTF

abundance: .
v_gene: TRBV7-9
d_gene: .
j_gene: TRBJ1-6
CDR3nt: TGTGCCAGCAGCTCCTACAGGGAGGGCAATTCACCCCTCCACTTT
CDR3aa: CASSSYREGNSPLHF

abundance: .
v_gene: TRBV28
d_gene: .
j_gene: TRBJ1-2
CDR3nt: TGTGCCATCGCACAGGGCCGCACTAACTATGGCTACATCTTC
CDR3aa: CAIAQGRTNYGYIF

abundance: .
v_gene: TRBV28
d_gene: .
j_gene: TRBJ2-5
CDR3nt: TGTGCCAGCAACAGGGCCAACCAAGAGACCCAGTACTTC
CDR3aa: CASNRANQETQYF

abundance: .
v_gene: TRBV4-2
d_gene: .
j_gene: TRBJ2-2
CDR3nt: TGTGCCAGCACCCAAGAAGGGTCGATCACCGGGGAGCTGCTTTTT
CDR3aa: CASTQEGSITGELLF

abundance: .
v_gene: TRBV6-1
d_gene: .
j_gene: TRBJ2-1
CDR3nt: TGTGCCAGCACCTTTACAGCACGCCCAAGCTCCTACAATGAGGAGTTCTTC
CDR3aa: CASTFTARPSSYNEEFF

abundance: .
v_gene: TRBV6-5
d_gene: .
j_gene: TRBJ2-3
CDR3nt: TGTGCCAGCAGAGGAATAGGTGACTCTACAGATACGCAGTATTTT
CDR3aa: CASRGIGDSTDTQYF

abundance: few
v_gene: TRBV6-6
d_gene: .
j_gene: TRBJ1-1
CDR3nt: TGTGCCAGTGACGGGTTGAACACTGAAGCTTTCTTT
CDR3aa: CASDGLNTEAFF

abundance: once
v_gene: TRBV4-2
d_gene: .
j_gene: TRBJ2-3
CDR3nt: TGTGCCAACAGCCAAGCGGGTAGCACAGATACGCAGTATTTT
CDR3aa: CANSQAGSTDTQYF

abundance: .
v_gene: TRBV11-2
d_gene: TRBD2
j_gene: TRBJ2-1
CDR3nt: TGTGCCAGCAGCGCCGGGACTAGCGGGAATAGGGATGAGCGATTCTTC
CDR3aa: CASSAGTSGNRDERFF

abundance: many
v_gene: TRBV12-3/TRBV12-4
d_gene: .
j_gene: TRBJ2-3
CDR3nt: TGTGCCAGCAGTTTGGGCGGTACTAGCACAGATACGCAGTATTTT
CDR3aa: CASSLGGTSTDTQYF

abundance: many
v_gene: TRBV11-2
d_gene: TRBD1
j_gene: TRBJ1-2
CDR3nt: TGTGCCAGCAGAAGGACAGGGGGGAATTATGGCTACACCTTC
CDR3aa: CASRRTGGNYGYTF

abundance: few
v_gene: TRBV7-8
d_gene: TRBD2
j_gene: TRBJ2-5
CDR3nt: TGTGCCAGCAGCCTTGGACTAGCCCGAAAGCAAGAGACCCAGTACTTC
CDR3aa: CASSLGLARKQETQYF

abundance: .
v_gene: TRBV11-2
d_gene: .
j_gene: TRBJ1-1
CDR3nt: TGTGCCAGCAGCTTAGAGTCCAGGGTTAGCGGAGCTTTCTTT
CDR3aa: CASSLESRVSGAFF

abundance: .
v_gene: TRBV6-1
d_gene: TRBD2
j_gene: TRBJ2-1
CDR3nt: TGTGCCCATCGAAGGGGACTAGGGGAATACAATGAGCAGTTCTTC
CDR3aa: CAHRRGLGEYNEQFF

abundance: many
v_gene: TRBV5-6
d_gene: .
j_gene: TRBJ2-1
CDR3nt: TGTGCCAGCAGCTTGGACCCAAGAGTAAGCTCCTACAATGAGCAGTTCTTC
CDR3aa: CASSLDPRVSSYNEQFF

abundance: .
v_gene: TRBV11-2
d_gene: TRBD1
j_gene: TRBJ2-7
CDR3nt: TGTACCAGCGACAAACAGGGGGGCCTCTACGAGCAGTACTTC
CDR3aa: CTSDKQGGLYEQYF

abundance: once
v_gene: TRBV20-1
d_gene: TRBD2
j_gene: TRBJ2-3
CDR3nt: TGCAGTGCTAGACTGGATTCGGGGACTAGAGATACGCAGTATTTT
CDR3aa: CSARLDSGTRDTQYF

abundance: .
v_gene: TRBV11-1
d_gene: .
j_gene: TRBJ2-1
CDR3nt: TGTGCCAGCAGCTTAAACATTGAGCTGAGTGTGCAGTTCTTC
CDR3aa: CASSLNIELSVQFF

abundance: few
v_gene: TRBV10-3
d_gene: .
j_gene: TRBJ2-1
CDR3nt: TGTGCCATTTCAGCGTCGGGGGTCAATGAGCAGTTCTTC
CDR3aa: CAISASGVNEQFF

abundance: .
v_gene: TRBV28
d_gene: .
j_gene: TRBJ1-2
CDR3nt: TGTGCCAGCAGTCCTGACAGTTTAACCTATGGCTACACCTTC
CDR3aa: CASSPDSLTYGYTF

abundance: .
v_gene: TRBV11-2
d_gene: .
j_gene: TRBJ1-5
CDR3nt: TGTGCCAGCAGTTCTAAAGGACACGGACTGGGGATCAATCAGCCCCAGCATTTT
CDR3aa: CASSSKGHGLGINQPQHF

abundance: .
v_gene: TRBV4-2
d_gene: TRBD1
j_gene: TRBJ1-5
CDR3nt: TGTGCCAGCAGCCAAGTGGAGGGGTCGGGACAGCATAGCAATCAGCCCCAGCATTTT
CDR3aa: CASSQVEGSGQHSNQPQHF

abundance: .
v_gene: TRBV4-1
d_gene: .
j_gene: TRBJ2-7
CDR3nt: TGCGCAGCCTTATCCTTCTACGAGCAGTATTTC
CDR3aa: CAALSFYEQYF

abundance: .
v_gene: TRBV28
d_gene: .
j_gene: TRBJ2-7
CDR3nt: TGTGCCAGCAGCCAACTGACAGGTACCTACGAGCAGTACTTC
CDR3aa: CASSQLTGTYEQYF

abundance: many
v_gene: TRBV28
d_gene: TRBD1
j_gene: TRBJ1-6
CDR3nt: TGTGCCAGCAGCCCGGCCCGGACAGGGGGGGGTTCACCCCTCCACTTT
CDR3aa: CASSPARTGGGSPLHF

abundance: .
v_gene: TRBV10-3
d_gene: TRBD2
j_gene: TRBJ2-3
CDR3nt: TGTGCCATCAGTGAGAGGGGACTAGGTCTGCCAGATACGCAGTATTTT
CDR3aa: CAISERGLGLPDTQYF

abundance: .
v_gene: TRBV4-1
d_gene: .
j_gene: TRBJ2-2
CDR3nt: TGCGCCAGTAGCCGCCATAAGCGGGTCCCTAACACCGGGGAGCTGTTTTTT
CDR3aa: CASSRHKRVPNTGELFF

abundance: .
v_gene: TRBV2
d_gene: TRBD1
j_gene: TRBJ2-1
CDR3nt: TGTGCCAGCAGCCAAGGACAGGGGGATGAGCAGTTCTTC
CDR3aa: CASSQGQGDEQFF

abundance: .
v_gene: TRBV5-1
d_gene: TRBD1
j_gene: TRBJ1-5
CDR3nt: TGCGCCAGCAGCCAGGGGACAGGATTAGGGCAGCCCCAGCATTTT
CDR3aa: CASSQGTGLGQPQHF

abundance: few
v_gene: TRBV28
d_gene: .
j_gene: TRBJ2-3
CDR3nt: TGTGCCAGCAGGCCTTTTTTTACAGACCCTAGCACAGATACGCAGTATTTT
CDR3aa: CASRPFFTDPSTDTQYF